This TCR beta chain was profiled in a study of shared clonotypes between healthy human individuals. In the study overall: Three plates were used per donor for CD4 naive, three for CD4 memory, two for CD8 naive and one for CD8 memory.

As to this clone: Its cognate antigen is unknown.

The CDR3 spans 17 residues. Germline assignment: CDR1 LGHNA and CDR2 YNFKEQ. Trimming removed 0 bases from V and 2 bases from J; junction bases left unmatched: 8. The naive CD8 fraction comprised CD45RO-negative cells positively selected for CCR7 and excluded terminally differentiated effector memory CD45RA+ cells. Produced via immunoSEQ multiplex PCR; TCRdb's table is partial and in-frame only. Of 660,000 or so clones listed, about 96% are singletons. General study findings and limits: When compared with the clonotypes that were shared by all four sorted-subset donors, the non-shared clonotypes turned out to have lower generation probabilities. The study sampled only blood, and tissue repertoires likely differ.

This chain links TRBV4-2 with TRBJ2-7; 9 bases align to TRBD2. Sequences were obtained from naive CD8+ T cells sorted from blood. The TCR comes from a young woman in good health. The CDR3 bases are TGTGCCAGCAGCCAAGATCCCGATAGCGGGAGCCCCTACGAGCAGTACTTC. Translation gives CASSQDPDSGSPYEQYF.